This T cell receptor (beta chain) was sequenced for a study of identical twins. Study observations and caveats: Models underestimated out-of-frame TCR alpha sharing in monozygotic twins.

This clonotype was seen more than once but under ten times. Its antigen is not known. The germline V gene encodes CDR1 MNHEY and CDR2 SVGAGI. This CDR3 region has 15 residues. Trimming stripped 4 bases from V and 7 bases from J, with 19 bases between. TCRdb analysed the 5' RACE reads with MiXCR anew, one entry per CDR3 protein. The sample has some 760,000 distinct CDR3 sequences; about 20% are singletons. This same sample was also taken into another study, of T cells expressing NK-cell markers. From that study: Of the CD8+ T cells in roughly 6 donors, 1.0-7.0% belonged to dominant NKG2C+ clonotypes.

This clonotype was obtained from a woman between 18 and 30 years old in good health. The chain links TRBV6-5 to TRBJ1-2; tentatively, D is TRBD1 (6 bases). Sequenced sample: PBMCs. CDR3 amino acids: CASSSLDRFGSGYTF. The CDR3 DNA is TGTGCCAGCAGTTCCCTTGACAGGTTCGGGTCTGGCTACACCTTC.